Below, 25 T cell receptor beta chains from the same sample are listed, as sequenced in a study of T-cell reconstitution after alpha-beta-depleted transplantation in children (dated by TCRdb to the mid-2010s). Library creation used PCR. Sequenced using an Illumina HiSeq 2500. Molecular barcoding was employed in the preparation of TCR libraries, with unique molecular identifiers being used to normalize TCRbeta repertoire quantification. Using fastp at Q25 and MiXCR, TCRdb reprocessed the public reads and kept productive beta chains. One record per CDR3 amino acid sequence lists the most common genes and DNA. The sample table holds about 540,000 distinct CDR3 sequences, of which approximately 20% were seen once. Together, the top ten hold 3% to 3.5% of the sample. Sequenced here: PBMCs from the stem cell graft donor, sampled from the stem cell graft. Receptors originate from a human donor who donated a stem cell graft to a child with acute lymphoblastic leukemia.

This clonotype was found once. This sequence joins TRBV25-1 and TRBJ1-5; D not certain. The CDR3 length is 15 residues. Germline CDR1 and CDR2: MGHDK and SYGVNS. V lost 3 bases and J 0 bases, leaving 9 bases between the germline ends. CDR3 DNA: TGTGCCAGCAGTGATGGCAGTTATAGCAATCAGCCCCAGCATTTT. Translated, it gives CASSDGSYSNQPQHF.

This clonotype was counted a few times. This sequence joins TRBV27 and TRBJ2-7, with unresolved D. The germline V and J ends were trimmed by 4 bases and 6 bases, with 7 bases remaining between them. The length of the CDR3 is 11 residues. Germline V lookup: CDR1 MNHEY, CDR2 SMNVEV (reference sequence). In DNA, the CDR3 is TGTGCCAGCAGTTCCAGTCTCGAGCAGTACTTC. It codes for CASSSSLEQYF.

The chain couples TRBV6-1 to TRBJ2-3; 9 nucleotides align to TRBD2. V was clipped by 7 bases and J by 4 bases; unmatched bases: 21. CDR1 and CDR2 from the germline V gene are MNHNS and SASEGT. The CDR3 runs to 19 residues. The CDR3 DNA is TGTGCCAGCACCGCGGGACCCTCCGCGGTAGCGGGAGTAGCAGATACGCAGTATTTT. Translation: CASTAGPSAVAGVADTQYF.

The V gene is TRBV20-1, the J gene TRBJ2-1, with D maybe TRBD1 (5 bases). The CDR3 sequence is 13 residues long. The germline V gene has CDR1 DFQATT and CDR2 SNEGSKA (reference sequence). V dropped 6 bases and J dropped 8 bases, with 17 bases sitting between them. Here the CDR3 reads CSALTVQVYEQFF. CDR3 bases: TGCAGTGCCCTAACGGTACAGGTCTATGAGCAGTTCTTC.

The V and J genes are TRBV7-8 and TRBJ2-3, with 7 bases fitting TRBD2. CDR1 and CDR2 from the germline V gene are SGHVS and FQNEAQ. The ends lost 3 bases at V and 4 bases at J; junction bases unmatched: 7. The CDR3 contains 15 residues. CDR3 DNA sequence: TGTGCCAGCAGCTTTAGATGGGGAGGGCCAGATACGCAGTATTTT. Translation: CASSFRWGGPDTQYF.

This rearrangement joins TRBV12-3 or TRBV12-4 to TRBJ2-7; either TRBD1 or TRBD2 may supply D (6 bases each). Trimming took off 6 bases at V and 2 bases at J, with 20 bases between the two ends. The CDR3 spans 16 residues. CDR3 in amino acids: CASSLLRGPFPYEQYF. The CDR3 coding sequence is TGTGCCAGCAGCCTTCTCCGGGGGCCATTCCCCTACGAGCAGTACTTC.

This clonotype has only a few counts. The chain carries TRBV5-1 and TRBJ2-1, with D perhaps assigned TRBD1 or TRBD2 (5 bases each). Germline-derived CDR1 and CDR2 are SGHRS and YFSETQ. This CDR3 comprises 14 residues. With 3 bases removed from V and 8 bases from J, the gap between germline ends came to 15 bases. The CDR3 sequence: CASSSTRGWDEQFF. In DNA form, the CDR3 reads TGCGCCAGCAGCTCTACTAGGGGTTGGGATGAGCAGTTCTTC.

This clonotype was seen only a few times. The chain combines TRBV7-9 with TRBJ2-7, with 10 bases that match TRBD2. This CDR3 contains 15 residues. Trimming cost V 1 base and J 6 bases; bases outside gene matches: 6. Per germline, CDR1 SEHNR and CDR2 FQNEAQ (reference sequence). Written as DNA, the CDR3 is TGTGCCAGCAGCTTAGTCCTAGCGGGAGTTCTCGAGCAGTACTTC. This translates into CASSLVLAGVLEQYF.

This clonotype was counted a few times. The chain links TRBV27 to TRBJ2-7; perhaps TRBD2 as D (6 bases). The germline gives CDR1 MNHEY, CDR2 SMNVEV (reference sequence). V lost 6 bases and J 7 bases, leaving 16 bases between the germline ends. This CDR3 is built from 13 residues. The CDR3 DNA reads as TGTGCCAGCAGCTCGGGGGTAGTCGGAGAGCAGTACTTC. Translation gives CASSSGVVGEQYF.

This clonotype was found a few times. V is TRBV4-1 and J is TRBJ2-3; D call uncertain. Germline V gene sequence: CDR1 MGHRA, CDR2 YSYEKL. V was clipped by 0 bases and J by 4 bases, with 8 bases between them. The CDR3 contains 14 residues. Here the CDR3 DNA reads TGCGCCAGCAGCCAAGACATAAAGTCAGATACGCAGTATTTT. It yields the protein CASSQDIKSDTQYF.

This clonotype has only a few counts. The rearrangement uses TRBV20-1 and TRBJ2-7; 16 positions agree with TRBD2. The CDR3 loop spans 14 amino acids. The V segment lost 8 bases and the J segment 7 bases; nucleotides outside the gene matches: 8. Germline lookup yields CDR1 DFQATT and CDR2 SNEGSKA (reference sequence). CDR3 DNA: TGCAGTTCCCCTCCGGGACTAGCGGGAGGGGAGCAGTACTTC. It translates to CSSPPGLAGGEQYF.

The rearrangement uses TRBV5-6 and TRBJ2-7; TRBD1 agrees at 8 bases. The V gene end was trimmed by 4 bases and the J gene end by 3 bases; junction bases not matched to a gene: 3. This CDR3 has 13 amino acids. From germline, CDR1 is SGHDT and CDR2 YYEEEE. Written as DNA, the CDR3 is TGTGCCAGCAGCGTGGACAGGGACTACGAGCAGTACTTC. It translates to CASSVDRDYEQYF.

This clonotype was counted between two and nine times. This chain connects TRBV27 to TRBJ1-2; TRBD1 might be the D (5 bases). The CDR3 runs to 15 residues. Germline loops: CDR1 MNHEY, CDR2 SMNVEV (reference sequence). Trimming left V 6 bases short and J 3 bases short, with 17 bases between. In nucleotides, the CDR3 is TGTGCCAGCAGCCTAGACAGAACGCTTTACTATGGCTACACCTTC. This gives the protein CASSLDRTLYYGYTF.

This clonotype came up a few times. The rearrangement uses TRBV9 and TRBJ2-2; D call uncertain. The V end was cut by 0 bases, the J end by 1 base, with 7 bases between. This CDR3 is built from 15 residues. In germline, CDR1 is SGDLS, CDR2 YYNGEE. The CDR3 protein is CASSVESQNTGELFF. Here the CDR3 DNA reads TGTGCCAGCAGCGTAGAGTCGCAGAACACCGGGGAGCTGTTTTTT.

This clonotype has just a few counts. The V and J genes are TRBV6-2 or TRBV6-3 and TRBJ2-3; D is possibly TRBD2 (7 bases). Germline CDR1 is MNHEY and CDR2 is SVGEGT. The ends were cut back, 2 bases at V and 5 bases at J, with 14 bases in the middle. The CDR3 covers 15 residues. The CDR3 region has the DNA TGTGCCAGCAGTTACGCCTCGGGGGGCCAAGATACGCAGTATTTT. It codes for CASSYASGGQDTQYF.

The chain is built from TRBV10-3 and TRBJ1-4, with D unclear. The germline V and J ends were trimmed by 4 bases and 16 bases, with 19 bases remaining between them. CDR1 and CDR2 from the germline V gene are ENHRY and SYGVKD. The CDR3 contains 13 residues. Here the CDR3 DNA reads TGTGCCATCAGTGCGACCCAACTGGTCGGCGAGTTTTTT. Amino acids: CAISATQLVGEFF.

This clonotype was seen more than once but under ten times. The rearrangement links TRBV29-1 to TRBJ1-5; TRBD1 might be the D (6 bases). The CDR3 totals 13 residues. V lost 5 bases and J 3 bases, leaving 11 bases between the germline ends. CDR1 is SQVTM, CDR2 ANQGSEA, per germline. The CDR3 DNA sequence: TGCAGCGTTCAACAGGGACCCAATCAGCCCCAGCATTTT. It yields the protein CSVQQGPNQPQHF.

This clonotype was counted only a few times. The chain employs TRBV29-1 and TRBJ2-3; no definite D call. Per germline, CDR1 SQVTM and CDR2 ANQGSEA. The CDR3 is 11 residues long. The V end was cut by 1 base, the J end by 11 bases, with 10 bases between. The chain's CDR3 is CSVEVNIWQYF. The CDR3 DNA is TGCAGCGTTGAAGTAAACATATGGCAGTATTTT.

The chain uses TRBV30 and TRBJ1-1, with D perhaps TRBD1 (5 bases). Germline CDR1 and CDR2: GTSNPN and SVGIG (reference sequence). The germline V and J ends were trimmed by 0 bases and 4 bases, with 9 bases remaining between them. The CDR3 covers 13 residues. The CDR3 coding sequence is TGTGCCTGGAGTGTGGGGCAGGTCACTGAAGCTTTCTTT. Amino acids: CAWSVGQVTEAFF.

The chain employs TRBV13 and TRBJ2-7; D is unclear. The V end lost 5 bases, the J end lost 3 bases, and 23 bases lay between the germline ends. This CDR3 is built from 17 residues. Germline V lookup: CDR1 PRHDT, CDR2 FYEKMQ (reference sequence). The CDR3 DNA sequence: TGTGCCAGCAGCACGAACCGTCGTCGACGGAAGGACTACGAGCAGTACTTC. Translating gives CASSTNRRRRKDYEQYF.

The CDR3 nucleotides are TGTGCCAGCAGTGAGGGCGGGGACACCCCAGAGATGAACACTGAAGCTTTCTTT. Its translation is CASSEGGDTPEMNTEAFF. The V gene is TRBV2, the J gene TRBJ1-1; weak D call: TRBD1 (6 bases). Germline assignment: CDR1 SNHLY and CDR2 FYNNEI. The ends were cut back, 3 bases at V and 0 bases at J, with 20 bases in the middle. The CDR3 is 18 residues long.

The genes are TRBV7-9 and TRBJ1-4; 10 bases are shared with TRBD1. V trimming: 5 bases; J trimming: 8 bases; junction bases outside the gene matches: 8. This CDR3 has 15 residues. Germline V CDR1 and CDR2: SEHNR, FQNEAQ (reference sequence). This CDR3 is CASSPGTGEREKLFF. In DNA, the CDR3 is TGTGCCAGCAGCCCAGGGACAGGGGAGAGGGAAAAACTGTTTTTT.

This clonotype was seen a few times. The chain couples TRBV2 to TRBJ1-1; 7 nucleotides agree with TRBD1. In germline, CDR1 is SNHLY, CDR2 FYNNEI. The CDR3 covers 14 residues. V dropped 6 bases and J dropped 1; count of bases not matched to a gene: 5. The CDR3 protein is CASRGTARNTEAFF. Here the CDR3 DNA reads TGTGCCAGCAGGGGGACAGCTAGGAACACTGAAGCTTTCTTT. Full variable domain (remainder filled in from reference TRBV2 and TRBJ1-1): EPEVTQTPSHQVTQMGQEVILRCVPISNHLYFYWYRQILGQKVEFLVSFYNNEISEKSEIFDDQFSVERPDGSNFTLKIRSTKLEDSAMYFCASRGTARNTEAFFGQGTRLTVV.

The sample holds a few counts of this clonotype. This chain connects TRBV7-9 to TRBJ2-1; 11 positions agree with TRBD2. Germline lookup yields CDR1 SEHNR and CDR2 FQNEAQ (reference sequence). The trim removed 5 bases at V and 14 bases at J, leaving 8 bases unmatched. This CDR3 is built from 13 residues. The CDR3 bases are TGTGCCAGCAGCATCCGACTAGCGGGAAGGGAGTTCTTC. The encoded protein is CASSIRLAGREFF.

There are a few counts of this clonotype. The chain joins TRBV5-1 to TRBJ2-5; D not certain. The CDR3 sequence is 13 residues long. Between the trimmed V and J ends, which lost 3 bases and 9 bases, there was a span of 15 bases. Germline V gene data show CDR1 as SGHRS and CDR2 as YFSETQ. The CDR3 nucleotides are TGCGCCAGCAGCTCGCCCTCCAAATTGTCCCAGTACTTC. Protein product: CASSSPSKLSQYF.